A selection of T cell receptor beta chains follows, all from one sample in a study of response to subunit inactivated influenza vaccine. TCRdb re-called the RT-PCR reads through MiXCR, storing one row per CDR3 protein. The data show 500,000 to 600,000 distinct CDR3 sequences, around 10% seen once. A further study also used this sample, focusing on T cells expressing NK-cell markers.

Source: PBMCs from blood, taken on the day of vaccination. The receptor source for this set is a man in his fifties who received an inactivated influenza vaccine. The CDR3 runs from the conserved cysteine through the conserved F or W. The D gene is left open where the match is weak. Clone size is not always given. Where it is, it says once, few, many or a class for expanded clones.

V gene	clone size	D gene	J gene	CDR3 protein	CDR3 DNA
TRBV28	-	TRBD2	TRBJ2-7	CASSFGLAESSYEQYF	TGTGCCAGCAGTTTCGGGCTAGCGGAAAGCTCCTACGAGCAGTACTTC
TRBV28	many	-	TRBJ2-1	CASKALSLYNEQFF	TGTGCCAGCAAGGCACTCTCCTTATACAATGAGCAGTTCTTC
TRBV30	few	-	TRBJ1-5	CAWTGFGNQPQHF	TGTGCCTGGACGGGTTTTGGCAATCAGCCCCAGCATTTT
TRBV7-9	few	-	TRBJ2-7	CASSFGSPLYEQYF	TGTGCCAGCAGCTTTGGGAGTCCCCTCTACGAGCAGTACTTC
TRBV7-9	few	TRBD2	TRBJ2-1	CASSPPSSGGGMQFF	TGTGCCAGCAGCCCCCCTTCGTCGGGAGGTGGTATGCAGTTCTTC
TRBV6-1	few	-	TRBJ2-1	CASSELGHGGQFF	TGTGCCAGCAGTGAATTGGGCCATGGAGGGCAGTTCTTC
TRBV18	-	-	TRBJ1-1	CASSPPAGNGEAFF	TGTGCCAGCTCACCACCTGCTGGGAACGGTGAAGCTTTCTTT
TRBV20-1	few	TRBD2	TRBJ2-3	CSASGGGFASSTDTQYF	TGCAGTGCTAGCGGGGGGGGTTTTGCTTCTAGCACAGATACGCAGTATTTT
TRBV5-1	few	TRBD2	TRBJ2-2	CASSGGGARTGELFF	TGCGCCAGCAGCGGGGGAGGGGCGCGCACCGGGGAGCTGTTTTTT
TRBV7-2	few	TRBD1	TRBJ2-3	CASSLDRGRSTDTQYF	TGTGCCAGCAGCTTGGACAGGGGTAGGAGCACAGATACGCAGTATTTT
TRBV18	few	TRBD1	TRBJ2-2	CASSPGQLYTGELFF	TGTGCCAGCTCACCGGGACAGTTATACACCGGGGAGCTGTTTTTT
TRBV23-1	few	-	TRBJ2-1	CASSQSWSGVYNEQFF	TGCGCCAGCAGTCAATCGTGGTCTGGGGTCTACAATGAGCAGTTCTTC
TRBV20-1	-	-	TRBJ2-7	CSARLVGSAYEQYF	TGCAGTGCTAGACTCGTGGGATCGGCCTACGAGCAGTACTTC
TRBV20-1	few	-	TRBJ1-1	CSARVSYGLNTEAFF	TGCAGTGCTAGAGTAAGTTACGGACTGAACACTGAAGCTTTCTTT
TRBV4-1	many	TRBD1	TRBJ2-1	CASSQERVRDRGFSSYNEQFF	TGCGCCAGCAGCCAAGAAAGAGTTCGAGACAGGGGCTTTAGCTCCTACAATGAGCAGTTCTTC
TRBV11-2	few	-	TRBJ2-5	CASSLVGLAETQYF	TGTGCCAGCAGCTTAGTGGGTCTAGCGGAGACCCAGTACTTC
TRBV29-1	-	-	TRBJ2-5	CSVVDGVGETQYF	TGCAGCGTTGTGGACGGGGTCGGGGAGACCCAGTACTTC
TRBV28	few	-	TRBJ2-7	CASSLYGGLYEQYF	TGTGCCAGCAGTTTATACGGGGGGCTCTACGAGCAGTACTTC
TRBV6-2/TRBV6-3	-	-	TRBJ2-3	CASALASDTQYF	TGTGCCAGCGCCCTAGCGTCAGATACGCAGTATTTT
TRBV7-2	-	-	TRBJ1-4	CASSSSGEKLFF	TGTGCCAGCAGCTCGTCAGGGGAAAAACTGTTTTTT
TRBV6-5	-	-	TRBJ2-3	CASSYRGVSTDTQYF	TGTGCCAGCAGTTATAGGGGGGTAAGCACAGATACGCAGTATTTT
TRBV9	-	TRBD1	TRBJ1-1	CASSVEGDRGFEAFF	TGTGCCAGCAGCGTAGAGGGAGACAGGGGGTTTGAAGCTTTCTTT
TRBV29-1	-	TRBD1	TRBJ1-1	CSVIPGTGLNTEAFF	TGCAGCGTAATTCCCGGGACAGGTTTGAACACTGAAGCTTTCTTT
TRBV4-3	-	-	TRBJ2-7	CASSQDWVSQVGYEQYF	TGCGCCAGCAGCCAAGATTGGGTCAGCCAAGTAGGGTACGAGCAGTACTTC
TRBV28	-	TRBD2	TRBJ2-5	CASSFFGGKETQYF	TGTGCCAGCAGTTTTTTCGGGGGGAAAGAGACCCAGTACTTC
TRBV29-1	-	-	TRBJ2-7	CSVQMAGGSSYEQYF	TGCAGCGTTCAAATGGCCGGGGGCAGCTCCTACGAGCAGTACTTC
TRBV12-3/TRBV12-4	few	-	TRBJ1-4	CASRPQGGEKLFF	TGTGCCAGCAGACCACAGGGAGGAGAAAAACTGTTTTTT
TRBV15	-	-	TRBJ2-3	CATSRERQGGDTQYF	TGTGCCACCAGCAGAGAGCGGCAGGGAGGAGATACGCAGTATTTT
TRBV15	-	TRBD1	TRBJ2-1	CATSLGTGFNEQFF	TGTGCCACCAGCCTCGGGACAGGGTTCAATGAGCAGTTCTTC
TRBV7-2	-	TRBD1	TRBJ2-3	CASSLGYRDRGGDTQYF	TGTGCCAGCAGCTTAGGCTATAGGGACAGGGGAGGAGATACGCAGTATTTT
TRBV18	few	-	TRBJ2-7	CASSLSQGNYEQYF	TGTGCCAGCTCCCTTTCTCAGGGTAACTACGAGCAGTACTTC
TRBV6-2/TRBV6-3	few	-	TRBJ2-2	CASTNSMAGELFF	TGTGCCAGCACTAATTCCATGGCCGGGGAGCTGTTTTTT
TRBV6-2/TRBV6-3	-	TRBD2	TRBJ2-5	CASSKRLAGGLETQYF	TGTGCCAGCAGTAAGCGACTAGCGGGGGGTCTGGAGACCCAGTACTTC
TRBV4-1	few	-	TRBJ2-7	CASSQQWNYEQYF	TGCGCCAGCAGCCAGCAGTGGAACTACGAGCAGTACTTC
TRBV9	many	-	TRBJ2-4	CASSVDGAGDIQYF	TGTGCCAGCAGCGTAGACGGGGCTGGGGACATTCAGTACTTC
TRBV12-3/TRBV12-4	few	TRBD1	TRBJ2-7	CASSFSDRREQYF	TGTGCCAGCAGTTTTTCGGACAGGCGCGAGCAGTACTTC
TRBV9	-	-	TRBJ2-3	CASSVGYSAVFGTDTQYF	TGTGCCAGCAGCGTAGGTTATAGCGCGGTGTTTGGCACAGATACGCAGTATTTT
TRBV5-1	many	-	TRBJ2-7	CASSEGYEQYF	TGTGCCAGCAGTGAGGGCTACGAGCAGTACTTC
TRBV14	-	TRBD2	TRBJ2-3	CASSQEYGLAGVITQYF	TGTGCCAGCAGCCAAGAATATGGACTAGCGGGAGTTATTACGCAGTATTTT
TRBV20-1	few	-	TRBJ2-1	CSARDVRDRPSNEQFF	TGCAGTGCTAGAGATGTGCGGGACCGCCCTTCCAATGAGCAGTTCTTC
TRBV9	-	-	TRBJ2-7	CASSLTPDSYNEQYF	TGTGCCAGCAGCCTCACCCCGGACTCCTATAACGAGCAGTACTTC
TRBV5-1	-	-	TRBJ2-1	CASSPAVRRVNEQFF	TGCGCCAGCAGCCCGGCAGTCCGGAGAGTCAATGAGCAGTTCTTC
TRBV6-5	few	TRBD1	TRBJ1-4	CASSYGTGGEKLFF	TGTGCCAGCAGTTACGGGACAGGGGGCGAAAAACTGTTTTTT
TRBV12-3/TRBV12-4	-	-	TRBJ1-2	CASSSSMGSYGYTF	TGTGCCAGCAGTTCGTCCATGGGATCCTATGGCTACACCTTC
TRBV27	few	-	TRBJ2-7	CASSLSTRVSQQYF	TGTGCCAGCAGTTTATCAACCAGGGTATCTCAGCAGTACTTC
TRBV28	-	TRBD1	TRBJ2-1	CASYTGGIYNEQFF	TGTGCCAGCTATACAGGGGGAATTTACAATGAGCAGTTCTTC
TRBV20-1	-	-	TRBJ2-7	CSARDLTAFYEQYF	TGCAGTGCTAGAGATCTTACCGCCTTCTACGAGCAGTACTTC
TRBV6-5	-	-	TRBJ2-5	CASSYSQTLKTQYF	TGTGCCAGCAGTTACTCCCAGACATTGAAGACCCAGTACTTC
TRBV7-9	-	-	TRBJ2-1	CASSLELFEQFF	TGTGCCAGCAGTTTAGAACTCTTCGAGCAGTTCTTC
TRBV6-2/TRBV6-3	few	-	TRBJ2-5	CASSYRGYQETQYF	TGTGCCAGCAGTTACCGGGGGTACCAAGAGACCCAGTACTTC
TRBV7-2	-	TRBD1	TRBJ1-1	CASSLEGATITEAFF	TGTGCCAGCAGCTTAGAGGGGGCTACCATCACTGAAGCTTTCTTT
TRBV11-1	-	TRBD1	TRBJ2-7	CASSLSDRGLDEQYF	TGTGCCAGCAGCTTATCCGACAGGGGGCTCGACGAGCAGTACTTC
TRBV6-5	-	TRBD2	TRBJ2-2	CASSYSSGMTGELFF	TGTGCCAGCAGTTACTCTAGCGGGATGACTGGGGAGCTGTTTTTT
TRBV20-1	few	-	TRBJ2-1	CSADLLASFNEQFF	TGCAGTGCTGACCTACTAGCCTCTTTCAATGAGCAGTTCTTC
TRBV5-1	many	-	TRBJ2-3	CASTKMTSTDTQYF	TGCGCCAGCACAAAAATGACGAGCACAGATACGCAGTATTTT
TRBV27	-	TRBD2	TRBJ2-1	CGSSLSPGGSFLEQFF	TGTGGCAGCAGTTTATCTCCGGGAGGGAGCTTCCTTGAGCAGTTCTTC
TRBV7-9	few	TRBD1	TRBJ2-7	CASSLGRGRDEQYF	TGTGCCAGCAGCTTAGGCAGGGGGCGGGACGAGCAGTACTTC
TRBV20-1	many	-	TRBJ2-1	CSARDPGTTGSYNEQFF	TGCAGTGCTAGAGATCCTGGGACAACAGGTTCCTACAATGAGCAGTTCTTC
TRBV20-1	few	-	TRBJ2-7	CSAQDTGGRDEQYF	TGCAGTGCTCAAGACACCGGGGGACGAGACGAGCAGTACTTC
TRBV6-2/TRBV6-3	few	-	TRBJ2-7	CASSYSIAFSYEQYF	TGTGCCAGCAGTTACTCGATAGCGTTCTCCTACGAGCAGTACTTC